Below, 20 T cell receptor beta chains from the same sample are listed, as sequenced in a study of blood T cells in healthy people across ages. Alongside a J-beta primer mix, a sample-barcoded 5' primer served in a second PCR lasting about 6 to 11 cycles. TCRdb reprocessed the 5' RACE reads via MiXCR and lists one record per CDR3 protein. The sample yields around 1,800,000 distinct CDR3 sequences, approximately 39% seen once. The sample comprised blood. These receptors came from a human donor in good health.

This chain joins TRBV12-3 or TRBV12-4 and TRBJ1-1, with a weak D call TRBD1 (6 bases). The CDR3 covers 15 residues. V lost 4 bases, J lost 9 bases, and 21 bases lay in between. The CDR3 sequence is CASSSPDEQGSKAFF. CDR3 DNA sequence: TGTGCCAGCAGTTCCCCGGACGAACAGGGATCCAAAGCTTTCTTT.

This clonotype appeared a few times. The chain joins TRBV4-3 to TRBJ2-1; D is perhaps TRBD1 or TRBD2 (6 bases each). Germline V gene data show CDR1 as LGHNA and CDR2 as YSLEER. The ends were cut back, 1 base at V and 0 bases at J, with 16 bases in the middle. This CDR3 has 18 amino acids. Written as DNA, the CDR3 is TGCGCCAGCAGCCAAGTGGGACTTACAGGGAGCTCCTACAATGAGCAGTTCTTC. It translates to CASSQVGLTGSSYNEQFF.

In its sample, this clonotype was seen a few times. This chain connects TRBV27 to TRBJ2-1, with a tentative D call TRBD1 (8 bases). This CDR3 is 14 amino acids long. CDR1 and CDR2 from the germline V gene are MNHEY and SMNVEV (reference sequence). Trimming pared 2 bases from V and 14 bases from J, leaving 19 bases between. CDR3 region: CASSLRGQGAGEFF. Here the CDR3 DNA reads TGTGCCAGCAGTTTAAGGGGGCAGGGGGCGGGAGAGTTCTTC.

V and J are TRBV18 and TRBJ2-2; 8 bases agree with TRBD1. J was trimmed by 2 bases and V by 3 bases; bases with no gene match: 5. CDR1 and CDR2 (germline): KGHSH, LQKENI. This CDR3 has 16 residues. The CDR3 sequence: CASSPNRGDNTGELFF. CDR3 nucleotide sequence: TGTGCCAGCTCACCGAACAGGGGGGACAACACCGGGGAGCTGTTTTTT. The complete variable domain, with remaining parts taken from reference TRBV18 and TRBJ2-2, reads NAGVMQNPRHLVRRRGQEARLRCSPMKGHSHVYWYRQLPEEGLKFMVYLQKENIIDESGMPKERFSAEFPKEGPSILRIQQVVRGDSAAYFCASSPNRGDNTGELFFGEGSRLTVL.

This clonotype has more than one count but fewer than ten. The chain carries TRBV7-2 and TRBJ2-1; D may correspond to TRBD1 or TRBD2 (5 bases each). The CDR3 is made up of 14 amino acids. V was trimmed by 5 bases and J by 4 bases, leaving 12 bases between them. Per germline, CDR1 SGHTA and CDR2 FQGNSA. CDR3 loop: CASSGGFLYNEQFF. As DNA, the CDR3 is TGTGCCAGCAGCGGGGGTTTCCTTTACAATGAGCAGTTCTTC.

This chain joins TRBV5-1 and TRBJ1-2; D is perhaps TRBD1 (5 bases). Trimming cost V 7 bases and J 4 bases, with 20 bases left between them. The germline gives CDR1 SGHRS, CDR2 YFSETQ. The CDR3 consists of 15 residues. In DNA, the CDR3 is TGCGCCAGCGGCTCCAACCAAGACAGAAGCTATGGCTACACCTTC. Its protein is CASGSNQDRSYGYTF.

V usage is TRBV6-2 or TRBV6-3 and J usage is TRBJ1-1; D is unresolved. The CDR3 runs to 15 residues. The V gene's germline CDR1 is MNHEY and CDR2 SVGEGT. The ends were cut back, 0 bases at V and 0 bases at J, with 8 bases in the middle. DNA for the CDR3: TGTGCCAGCAGTTACTCCAGACGGATGAACACTGAAGCTTTCTTT. Amino acids: CASSYSRRMNTEAFF.

V is TRBV28 and J is TRBJ2-7; D is perhaps TRBD2 (5 bases). Germline CDR1 is MDHEN and CDR2 is SYDVKM. Trimming took 5 bases from V and 4 from J, leaving 15 bases between them. The CDR3 totals 14 residues. CDR3 in amino acids: CASSRGLDKYEQYF. The CDR3 DNA follows: TGTGCCAGCAGTCGAGGGTTAGACAAGTACGAGCAGTACTTC.

The CDR3 sequence: CASSGATHGTGELFF. Written as DNA, the CDR3 is TGTGCCAGCAGTGGGGCCACTCACGGAACCGGGGAGCTGTTTTTT. The chain uses TRBV2 and TRBJ2-2; D gene uncertain. The germline V gene encodes CDR1 SNHLY and CDR2 FYNNEI. This CDR3 is built from 15 residues. With 4 bases removed from V and 5 bases from J, the gap between germline ends came to 14 bases. Combining the CDR3 with reference TRBV2 and TRBJ2-2 gives the whole variable domain EPEVTQTPSHQVTQMGQEVILRCVPISNHLYFYWYRQILGQKVEFLVSFYNNEISEKSEIFDDQFSVERPDGSNFTLKIRSTKLEDSAMYFCASSGATHGTGELFFGEGSRLTVL.

CDR3 sequence: CATSDPRTRLYQETQYF. Here the CDR3 DNA reads TGTGCCACCAGTGACCCTCGGACTAGATTGTACCAAGAGACCCAGTACTTC. The gene calls are TRBV24-1 and TRBJ2-5, with 7 bases identical to TRBD2. V lost 4 bases, J lost 0 bases, and 10 bases stayed unmatched. The CDR3 extends over 17 amino acids. The germline CDR1 and CDR2 sequences are KGHDR and SFDVKD.

The J gene is TRBJ2-5, the V gene TRBV7-2; D assignment may be TRBD1 or TRBD2 (5 bases each). This CDR3 comprises 15 residues. The germline CDR1 and CDR2 sequences are SGHTA and FQGNSA. The ends were cut back, 5 bases at V and 5 bases at J, with 18 bases in the middle. The CDR3 protein is CASSRERASGETQYF. CDR3 in DNA: TGTGCCAGCAGCCGAGAGAGGGCATCAGGGGAGACCCAGTACTTC.

The rearrangement uses TRBV7-9 and TRBJ2-7; a possible D gene is TRBD1 (5 bases). The V gene lost 5 bases and the J gene lost 4 bases, with 24 bases spanning the gap. CDR1 is SEHNR and CDR2 is FQNEAQ in the germline V gene (reference sequence). The CDR3 sequence is 17 residues long. The CDR3 bases are TGTGCCAGCAGCCCCCAGGTTAGGATAGGGGAAGGGTACGAGCAGTACTTC. Its protein is CASSPQVRIGEGYEQYF.

This chain links TRBV6-6 with TRBJ2-3, with D uncertain. Between the trimmed V and J ends, which lost 5 bases and 5 bases, there was a span of 8 bases. Germline-derived CDR1 and CDR2 are MNHNY and SVGAGI (reference sequence). The CDR3 length is 12 residues. This CDR3 reads CASSNSRDTQYF. DNA for the CDR3: TGTGCCAGCAGTAATAGTAGAGATACGCAGTATTTT.

The genes are TRBV5-4 and TRBJ1-2, with D possibly matching TRBD1 (6 bases). Deletions cut 3 bases from V and 5 bases from J, with 14 bases between. Germline values: CDR1 SGHNT, CDR2 YYREEE (reference sequence). This CDR3 spans 14 amino acids. CDR3 sequence (DNA): TGTGCCAGCAGCTGGGACACGGAGTCATATGGCTACACCTTC. Translated: CASSWDTESYGYTF.

V usage is TRBV10-3 and J usage is TRBJ2-3, with D perhaps TRBD1 (6 bases). The length of the CDR3 is 15 residues. Trimming removed 5 bases at V and 2 bases at J, with 14 bases between. CDR1 and CDR2 from the germline V gene are ENHRY and SYGVKD. The CDR3 DNA is TGTGCCATCAGTTCTTCAGGGGCCGACACAGATACGCAGTATTTT. It translates to CAISSSGADTDTQYF.

This clonotype was seen only once. This chain uses TRBV9 with TRBJ2-3, with 11 bases matching TRBD2. In germline, CDR1 is SGDLS, CDR2 YYNGEE. CDR3 length: 16 amino acids. J gave up 6 bases and V 0 bases, and 6 bases lay outside the gene matches. DNA of the CDR3: TGTGCCAGCAGCGTAGTCGCTAGCGGGGGGACCGATACGCAGTATTTT. Translated, it gives CASSVVASGGTDTQYF. The whole variable domain, remainder taken from reference TRBV9 and TRBJ2-3, is DSGVTQTPKHLITATGQRVTLRCSPRSGDLSVYWYQQSLDQGLQFLIQYYNGEERAKGNILERFSAQQFPDLHSELNLSSLELGDSALYFCASSVVASGGTDTQYFGPGTRLTVL.

A note on this clonotype: A junction end diverges from the germline sequence, so it may reflect a read error. The chain is built from TRBV12-3 or TRBV12-4 and TRBJ1-2; D ambiguous. The CDR3 contains 13 residues. The CDR3 DNA reads as TGTGCCGGCAGTCCTACGGGGTTTGGTGGCTACACCTTC. This gives the protein CAGSPTGFGGYTF.

This clonotype has just a few counts. The V and J genes are TRBV6-5 and TRBJ2-7; D possibly uses TRBD1 or TRBD2 (5 bases each). The germline gives CDR1 MNHEY, CDR2 SVGAGI. Trimming left V 5 bases short and J 6 bases short, with 23 bases between. The CDR3 extends over 16 amino acids. CDR3 sequence: CASSPTRPGPGREQYF. CDR3 nucleotide sequence: TGTGCCAGCAGTCCTACACGCCCGGGACCTGGTCGCGAGCAGTACTTC.

The chain links TRBV4-1 to TRBJ2-4; D is perhaps TRBD1 or TRBD2 (5 bases each). The J call may be mistaken, given a closer DNA end match to TRBJ2-7. This CDR3 is 15 amino acids long. Germline V gives CDR1 MGHRA, CDR2 YSYEKL. CDR3 sequence reads: CASSQRSGTTYEQYF. CDR3 DNA sequence: TGCGCCAGCAGCCAGCGCTCCGGGACCACCTACGAGCAGTACTTC.

This clonotype was counted between two and nine times. CDR3 coding DNA: TGTGCCAGCAGTTTATGGGGGATGCCAACTGACGAGCAGTACTTC. As protein: CASSLWGMPTDEQYF. V usage is TRBV27 and J usage is TRBJ2-7; D might be TRBD1 or TRBD2, each matching 5 bases. Germline CDR1 is MNHEY and CDR2 is SMNVEV (reference sequence). V was shortened by 1 base and J by 5 bases, with 15 bases between the two germline ends. This CDR3 is 15 amino acids long.